This T cell receptor beta chain was sequenced for a study of blood T cell repertoires in COVID-19. Study at large: COVID-19 samples from acute and convalescent phases originated in the United States, Italy and Spain. Sources were T cells, B-cell-depleted T cells, or PBMCs; the material itself was cDNA or gDNA.

The protocol was immunoSEQ multiplex PCR, while the TCRdb copy is restricted to in-frame clones and leaves out a portion. The sample carries 120,000 to 150,000 clones, 82% recorded once. The CDR3 consists of 16 residues. V was clipped by 1 base and J by 2 bases; unmatched bases: 7. The germline V gene has CDR1 GTSNPN and CDR2 SVGIG (reference sequence). The sequenced sample consisted of peripheral blood. The rearrangement links TRBV30 to TRBJ2-3; 9 bases are shared with TRBD1. This sequence originates from a human donor with acute or convalescent COVID-19. The donor label of this sample is uncertain. CDR3 coding DNA: TGTGCCTGGAGTGAGCGGACAGGGGTTTCCACAGATACGCAGTATTTT. Its protein is CAWSERTGVSTDTQYF.